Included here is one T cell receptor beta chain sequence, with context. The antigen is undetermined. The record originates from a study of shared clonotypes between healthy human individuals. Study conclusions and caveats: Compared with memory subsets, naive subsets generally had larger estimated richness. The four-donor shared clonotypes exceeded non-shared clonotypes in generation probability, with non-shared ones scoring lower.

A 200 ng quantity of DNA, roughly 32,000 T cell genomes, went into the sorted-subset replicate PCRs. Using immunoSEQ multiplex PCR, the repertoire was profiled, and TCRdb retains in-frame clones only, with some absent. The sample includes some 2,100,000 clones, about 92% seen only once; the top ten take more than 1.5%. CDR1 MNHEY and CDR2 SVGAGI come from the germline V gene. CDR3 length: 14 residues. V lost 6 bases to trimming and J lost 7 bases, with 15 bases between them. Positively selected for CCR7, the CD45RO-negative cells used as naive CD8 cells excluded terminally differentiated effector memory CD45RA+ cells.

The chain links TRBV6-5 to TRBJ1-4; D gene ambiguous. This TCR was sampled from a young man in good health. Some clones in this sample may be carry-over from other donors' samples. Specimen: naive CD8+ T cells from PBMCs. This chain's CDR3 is CASRPTSLGEKLFF. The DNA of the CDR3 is TGTGCCAGCAGACCGACCTCCCTCGGTGAAAAACTGTTTTTT.